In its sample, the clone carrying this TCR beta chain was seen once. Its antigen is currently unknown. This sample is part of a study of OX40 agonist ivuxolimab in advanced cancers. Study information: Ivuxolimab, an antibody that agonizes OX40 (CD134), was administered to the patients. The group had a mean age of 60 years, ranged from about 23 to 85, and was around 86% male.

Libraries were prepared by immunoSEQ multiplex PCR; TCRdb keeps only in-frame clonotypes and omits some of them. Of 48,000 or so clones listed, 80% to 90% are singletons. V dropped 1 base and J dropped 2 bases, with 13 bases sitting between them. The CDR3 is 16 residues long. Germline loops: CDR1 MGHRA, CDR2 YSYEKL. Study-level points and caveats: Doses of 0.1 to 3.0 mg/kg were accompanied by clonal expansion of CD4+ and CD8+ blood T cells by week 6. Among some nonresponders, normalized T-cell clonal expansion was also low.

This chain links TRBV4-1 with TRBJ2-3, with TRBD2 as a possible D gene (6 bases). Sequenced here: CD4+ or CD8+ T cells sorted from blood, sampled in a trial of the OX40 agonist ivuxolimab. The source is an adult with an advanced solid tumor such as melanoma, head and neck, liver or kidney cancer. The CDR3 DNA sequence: TGCGCCAGCAGCCAAGGGTTAGCGGCAAACACAGATACGCAGTATTTT. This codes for CASSQGLAANTDTQYF.